This TCR beta chain was sequenced in a study of blood T cell repertoires in COVID-19. Study at large: Donors in the United States, Italy and Spain gave samples during acute or convalescent COVID-19. PBMCs, B-cell-depleted T cells, or T cells were the source of the cDNA or gDNA that made up the material.

Germline CDR1 reads SGDLS; CDR2 reads YYNGEE. CDR3 length equals 14 residues. Trimming shortened V by 0 bases and J by 5 bases, and 11 bases separated the two germline ends. Under the authors' procedure: Amplification with reference gene primers provided the estimates of nucleated cell counts. Clones were sequenced by immunoSEQ multiplex PCR, and TCRdb holds only the in-frame ones, with some missing. For V, J and clone size, that table is used; D and trimming come from the DNA. The table shows around 150,000 clones, with around 85% occurring only once. The source is a human donor with acute or convalescent COVID-19. The donor label of this sample is uncertain. Material for sequencing was peripheral blood. V gene TRBV9 combines with J gene TRBJ2-5, with D possibly matching TRBD1 (7 bases). The CDR3 DNA reads TGTGCCAGCAGCGTAGTGGAGGGGGCCGAGACCCAGTACTTC. It is translated as CASSVVEGAETQYF.